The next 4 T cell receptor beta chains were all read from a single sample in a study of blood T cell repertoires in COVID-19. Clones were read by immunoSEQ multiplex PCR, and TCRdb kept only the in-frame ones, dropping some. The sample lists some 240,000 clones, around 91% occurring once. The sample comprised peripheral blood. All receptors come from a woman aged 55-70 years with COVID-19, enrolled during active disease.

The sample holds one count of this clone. CDR3 sequence (DNA): TGTGCCAGCAGCGCACAGGGGGTTAGCACAGATACGCAGTATTTT. Encoded protein: CASSAQGVSTDTQYF. J is TRBJ2-3 and V is TRBV5-4; 8 positions agree with TRBD1. This CDR3 region has 15 residues. The V gene end was trimmed by 4 bases and the J gene end by 0 bases; junction bases not matched to a gene: 4. Germline V lookup: CDR1 SGHNT, CDR2 YYREEE (reference sequence). Based on the CDR3 plus reference TRBV5-4 and TRBJ2-3, the full variable domain is ETGVTQSPTHLIKTRGQQVTLRCSSQSGHNTVSWYQQALGQGPQFIFQYYREEENGRGNFPPRFSGLQFPNYSSELNVNALELDDSALYLCASSAQGVSTDTQYFGPGTRLTVL.

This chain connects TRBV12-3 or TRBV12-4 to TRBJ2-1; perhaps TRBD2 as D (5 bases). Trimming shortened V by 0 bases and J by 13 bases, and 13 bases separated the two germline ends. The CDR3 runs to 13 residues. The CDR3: CASSLAPGSSQFF. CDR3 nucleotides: TGTGCCAGCAGTTTAGCGCCGGGGAGTTCACAGTTCTTC.

CDR3 bases: TGTGCCAGCAGCTCAGGGGTAGGGGGCATCGCCGGGGAGCTGTTTTTT. This gives the protein CASSSGVGGIAGELFF. This sequence joins TRBV7-6 and TRBJ2-2; 7 nucleotides agree with TRBD1. This CDR3 spans 16 amino acids. From germline, CDR1 is SGHVS and CDR2 FNYEAQ. The V gene end was trimmed by 4 bases and the J gene end by 6 bases; junction bases not matched to a gene: 11.

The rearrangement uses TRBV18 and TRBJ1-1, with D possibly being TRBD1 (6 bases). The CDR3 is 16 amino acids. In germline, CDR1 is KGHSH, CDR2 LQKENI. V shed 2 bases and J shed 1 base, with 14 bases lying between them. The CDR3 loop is CASSPSGTGKNTEAFF. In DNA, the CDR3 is TGTGCCAGCTCACCAAGCGGTACAGGGAAGAACACTGAAGCTTTCTTT. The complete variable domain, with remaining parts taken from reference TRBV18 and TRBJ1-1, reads NAGVMQNPRHLVRRRGQEARLRCSPMKGHSHVYWYRQLPEEGLKFMVYLQKENIIDESGMPKERFSAEFPKEGPSILRIQQVVRGDSAAYFCASSPSGTGKNTEAFFGQGTRLTVV.